The clone carrying this T cell receptor beta chain was picked up a small number of times. Germline CDR1 is LGHDT and CDR2 is YNNKEL (reference sequence). This CDR3 has 13 residues. The ends were cut back, 1 base at V and 5 bases at J, with 8 bases in the middle. Sequenced by immunoSEQ multiplex PCR; TCRdb stores in-frame clones only, minus some. The repertoire holds some 70,000 clones, with approximately 88% as singletons. This sample was included in a study of blood T cell repertoires in COVID-19. The V gene is TRBV3-1 (or the pseudogene TRBV3-2), the J gene TRBJ2-5; perhaps TRBD1 as D (5 bases). The sample taken for sequencing was peripheral blood. The TCR originated in a human donor in a cohort sampled during active COVID-19. The CDR3 region has the DNA TGTGCCAGCAGCCAAGGAGCAGGGGAGACCCAGTACTTC. This sequence encodes CASSQGAGETQYF.